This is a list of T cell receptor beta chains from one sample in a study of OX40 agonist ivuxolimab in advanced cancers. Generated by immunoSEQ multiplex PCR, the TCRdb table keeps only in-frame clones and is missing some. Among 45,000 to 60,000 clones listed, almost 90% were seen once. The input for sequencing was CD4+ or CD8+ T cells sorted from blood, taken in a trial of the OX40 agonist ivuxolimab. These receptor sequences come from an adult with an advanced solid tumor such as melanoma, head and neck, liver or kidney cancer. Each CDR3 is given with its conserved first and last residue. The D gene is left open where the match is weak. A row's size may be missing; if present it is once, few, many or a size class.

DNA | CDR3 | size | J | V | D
TGTGCCAGCAGTTCTACACCTCCGCCCCAGCATTTT | CASSSTPPPQHF | few | TRBJ1-5 | TRBV6-5 | .
TGCGCCAGCAGCGCTATAGCGGGAGGGCTTAATGAGCAGTTCTTC | CASSAIAGGLNEQFF | . | TRBJ2-1 | TRBV5-1 | TRBD2
TGTGCCAGCAGCAAACAGGGAATCACCAAAAACATTCAGTACTTC | CASSKQGITKNIQYF | few | TRBJ2-4 | TRBV21-1 | .
TGTGCCAGCAGCTTAGGGGGACTAGCCCTAACCTACGAGCAGTACTTC | CASSLGGLALTYEQYF | . | TRBJ2-7 | TRBV11-3 | TRBD2
TGCAGCGTTGAACGAGGGGGCGCAGATACGCAGTATTTT | CSVERGGADTQYF | . | TRBJ2-3 | TRBV29-1 | TRBD1
TGTGCCAGCAGCCCCGGGACTAGCAGTTTTTCGGCCCAGTACTTC | CASSPGTSSFSAQYF | . | TRBJ2-5 | TRBV11-3 | TRBD2
TGTGCCAGCCGGGCTGGGAAGCTCTCCTACGAGCAGTACTTC | CASRAGKLSYEQYF | few | TRBJ2-7 | TRBV27 | .
TGTGCCAGCAGCTTAGACCAGGGAGGGAGCTCCTATAATTCACCCCTCCACTTT | CASSLDQGGSSYNSPLHF | once | TRBJ1-6 | TRBV11-3 | .
TGTGCCAGCTCCCTACCTTTGGACAGTAGCTATGGCTACACCTTC | CASSLPLDSSYGYTF | once | TRBJ1-2 | TRBV18 | .
TGTGCCAGCAGTTCCTTAAGCTCCTACAATGAGCAGTTCTTC | CASSSLSSYNEQFF | . | TRBJ2-1 | TRBV7-2 | .
TGTGCCAGCTCACGGAATGCACAGGGGGATTCCGGAAACACCATATATTTT | CASSRNAQGDSGNTIYF | . | TRBJ1-3 | TRBV18 | TRBD1
TGTGCCAGCAGTGCTTACCGGACGGAGAACTATGGCTACACCTTC | CASSAYRTENYGYTF | . | TRBJ1-2 | TRBV2 | .
TGTGCCAGCAGTGAAGGCACCTTTAATGAAAAACTGTTTTTT | CASSEGTFNEKLFF | . | TRBJ1-4 | TRBV6-1 | .
TGTGCCAGCAGCTTACGAGGGGATGGCGGGGAGCTGTTTTTT | CASSLRGDGGELFF | . | TRBJ2-2 | TRBV11-1 | .
TGTGCCAGCAGATCCCGGGACAGGGGTGGCGGCTACACCTTC | CASRSRDRGGGYTF | . | TRBJ1-2 | TRBV27 | TRBD1
TGCAGCGTTGCTGACCGGGGGGCAGGACTAAGGAACACTGAAGCTTTCTTT | CSVADRGAGLRNTEAFF | . | TRBJ1-1 | TRBV29-1 | .
TGTGCCAGCAGCCCGTTAGCGGGAGTGTTATACGAGCAGTACTTC | CASSPLAGVLYEQYF | . | TRBJ2-7 | TRBV11-2 | TRBD2
TGTGCCAGCAGCTTAGGCCTCCCCTCCGGAAACACCATATATTTT | CASSLGLPSGNTIYF | . | TRBJ1-3 | TRBV7-8 | .
TGTGCCACCAACAATGGAGGGGCTAGCAATGAGCAGTTCTTC | CATNNGGASNEQFF | . | TRBJ2-1 | TRBV28 | .
TGCGCCAGCACCCACCCCGGGGCCAGCACAGATACGCAGTATTTT | CASTHPGASTDTQYF | . | TRBJ2-3 | TRBV5-1 | .
TGTGCCAGCAGCTCAAACACAGGGTATGGTGAAAAACTGTTTTTT | CASSSNTGYGEKLFF | . | TRBJ1-4 | TRBV7-9 | .
TGTGCCAGCAGCTCCCAGGGGGCCAGAGAGACCCAGTACTTC | CASSSQGARETQYF | . | TRBJ2-5 | TRBV7-9 | TRBD1
TGTGCCAGCAGTGCTTGGGAGGATCAGCCCCAGCATTTT | CASSAWEDQPQHF | . | TRBJ1-5 | TRBV2 | .
TGCGCCAGCAGCTTGAGCAGGGATCAGCCCCAGCATTTT | CASSLSRDQPQHF | once | TRBJ1-5 | TRBV5-1 | .
TGTGCCAGCAGTTTTGCTGCAGGATACTCTGAAGCTTTCTTT | CASSFAAGYSEAFF | few | TRBJ1-1 | TRBV28 | .
TGTGCCAGCAGTCCCTCGGACGGCCGACGCGGCTACACCTTC | CASSPSDGRRGYTF | . | TRBJ1-2 | TRBV27 | .
TGTGCCAGCAGCTTAGTGGGACCTAACAATGAGCAGTTCTTC | CASSLVGPNNEQFF | . | TRBJ2-1 | TRBV7-9 | .
TGTGCCAGCTCACCACCGACGCTAGCGGGAGTGTACTTC | CASSPPTLAGVYF | . | TRBJ2-7 | TRBV18 | TRBD2
TGTGCCAGCAGCTTAGTTTCGGGGATGAACACTGAAGCTTTCTTT | CASSLVSGMNTEAFF | . | TRBJ1-1 | TRBV7-9 | .